Sequencing of this TCR beta chain was carried out in a study of blood T cell repertoires in COVID-19. Study at large: Samples of COVID-19 (acute and convalescent) were obtained from the United States, Italy and Spain.

TCRdb's table, derived via immunoSEQ multiplex PCR, lists solely in-frame clones and lacks some. The repertoire holds 87,000 or so clones, with roughly 87% as singletons. The length of the CDR3 is 14 residues. V gave up 4 bases and J gave up 6 bases, with 17 bases separating them. Germline loops: CDR1 SGHTS, CDR2 YDEGEE. What was sequenced was peripheral blood. The chain recombines TRBV5-8 with TRBJ2-7; weak D call: TRBD2 (6 bases). This TCR derives from a woman in her fifties or sixties with active or convalescent COVID-19. The CDR3 sequence: CASSPHGGRGEQYF. DNA of the CDR3: TGTGCCAGCAGCCCCCACGGGGGTCGGGGCGAGCAGTACTTC. Full variable domain (outside the CDR3, taken from reference TRBV5-8 and TRBJ2-7): EAGVTQSPTHLIKTRGQQATLRCSPISGHTSVYWYQQALGLGLQFLLWYDEGEERNRGNFPPRFSGRQFPNYSSELNVNALELEDSALYLCASSPHGGRGEQYFGPGTRLTVT.